This T cell receptor beta chain originates from a study of blood T cells in healthy people across ages. This clonotype was observed a few times. What it recognizes is unknown. Germline assignment: CDR1 SQVTM and CDR2 ANQGSEA. V shed 1 base and J shed 5 bases, with 12 bases lying between them. The CDR3 is 13 residues long. The use of a sample-barcoded 5' primer and a J-beta primer mix characterized a second PCR of about 7 to 12 cycles. A single record per CDR3 protein comes from TCRdb applying MiXCR to the 5' RACE reads. Of about 1.8 million distinct CDR3 sequences detected, about 50% appear once; the ten largest clones hold approximately 2%. Study outcomes and limitations: Observed TCR beta diversity showed a strong correlation with the percentage of naive T cells as measured by flow cytometry.

Sample: blood. This receptor was identified in a woman between 40 and 55 years old in good health. V gene TRBV29-1 combines with J gene TRBJ2-7; a possible D gene is TRBD1 (5 bases). CDR3 DNA: TGCAGCGTTGAAGGCAGGGCTAAAAACGAGCAGTACTTC. This encodes CSVEGRAKNEQYF.